The rows below give T cell receptor beta chains drawn from one sample of a study of spatial heterogeneity in lung cancer. TCRdb recomputed calls from the 5' RACE reads with MiXCR, one row per CDR3 protein. This sample has 23,000 or so distinct CDR3 sequences, with 6.5% to 8% found just once. This specimen consisted of PBMCs, obtained at surgery. The receptors come from a male donor with early-stage non-small cell lung cancer. Each CDR3 is given with its conserved first and last residue. Fields, in order: J gene, V gene, D gene, CDR3 protein. D genes are given only for firm matches.

j_call: TRBJ2-5; v_call: TRBV20-1; d_call: TRBD2; cdr3_aa: CSAPSFSYSGRDQETQYF
j_call: TRBJ1-2; v_call: TRBV9; d_call: TRBD1; cdr3_aa: CASSGGNRGLWRTF
j_call: TRBJ1-1; v_call: TRBV5-1; d_call: NA; cdr3_aa: CASSLQPGDDYYEAFF
j_call: TRBJ2-1; v_call: TRBV7-9; d_call: TRBD2; cdr3_aa: CASSYFTGTSSYNEQFF
j_call: TRBJ1-5; v_call: TRBV6-1; d_call: TRBD1; cdr3_aa: CASSEHRDRNQPQHF
j_call: TRBJ2-6; v_call: TRBV18; d_call: NA; cdr3_aa: CASSNRTTGANVLTF
j_call: TRBJ2-7; v_call: TRBV20-1; d_call: TRBD1; cdr3_aa: CSASAPGQGGEQYF
j_call: TRBJ2-3; v_call: TRBV9; d_call: NA; cdr3_aa: CASSVVPGKDTQYF
j_call: TRBJ1-2; v_call: TRBV20-1; d_call: NA; cdr3_aa: CSARVPTQTNYGYTF
j_call: TRBJ2-2; v_call: TRBV5-1; d_call: NA; cdr3_aa: CASSRDGGGLGPTGELFF
j_call: TRBJ2-3; v_call: TRBV25-1; d_call: NA; cdr3_aa: CASSAQGTGTDTQYF